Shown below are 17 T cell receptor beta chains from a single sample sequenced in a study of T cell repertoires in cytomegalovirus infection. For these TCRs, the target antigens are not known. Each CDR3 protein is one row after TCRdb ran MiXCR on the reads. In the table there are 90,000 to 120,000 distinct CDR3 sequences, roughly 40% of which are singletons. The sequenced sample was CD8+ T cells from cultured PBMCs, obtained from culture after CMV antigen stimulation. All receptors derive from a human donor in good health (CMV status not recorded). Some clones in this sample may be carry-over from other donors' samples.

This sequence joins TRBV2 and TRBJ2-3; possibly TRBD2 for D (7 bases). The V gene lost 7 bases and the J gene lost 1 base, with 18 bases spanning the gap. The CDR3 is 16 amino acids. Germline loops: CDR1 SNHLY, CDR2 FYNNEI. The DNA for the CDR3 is TGTGCCAGCAATCCAGTAGGGGGAGGGGGCACAGATACGCAGTATTTT. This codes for CASNPVGGGGTDTQYF.

The CDR3 DNA reads TGTGCCAGCAGTGGACCAGGGGGCGGTCAGCCCCAGCATTTT. It codes for CASSGPGGGQPQHF. The rearrangement links TRBV12-3 or TRBV12-4 to TRBJ1-5, with TRBD1 matching over 8 bases. The CDR3 has 14 residues. V lost 5 bases to trimming and J lost 6 bases; unmatched junction nucleotides: 6.

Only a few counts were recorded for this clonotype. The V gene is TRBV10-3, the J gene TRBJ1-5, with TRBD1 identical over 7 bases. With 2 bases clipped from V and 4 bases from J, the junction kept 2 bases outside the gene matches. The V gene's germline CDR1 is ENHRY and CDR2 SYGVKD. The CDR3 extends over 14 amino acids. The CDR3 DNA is TGTGCCATCAGTGAGGTACAGGGGAATCAGCCCCAGCATTTT. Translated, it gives CAISEVQGNQPQHF.

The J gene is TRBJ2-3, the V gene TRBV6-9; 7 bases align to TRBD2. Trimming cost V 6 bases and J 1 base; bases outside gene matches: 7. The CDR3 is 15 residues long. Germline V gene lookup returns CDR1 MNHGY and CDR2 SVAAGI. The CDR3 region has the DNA TGTGCCAGCAGCTCCGGGGCGGGGGGCACAGATACGCAGTATTTT. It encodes CASSSGAGGTDTQYF.

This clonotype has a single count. The CDR3 coding sequence is TGCGCCAGCAGCCCGGTCCCCGGGTACAACTATGGCTACACCTTC. Residues: CASSPVPGYNYGYTF. J is TRBJ1-2 and V is TRBV4-3, with D hard to call. V dropped 4 bases and J dropped 2 bases, with 14 bases sitting between them. Germline lookup yields CDR1 LGHNA and CDR2 YSLEER. The CDR3 runs to 15 residues.

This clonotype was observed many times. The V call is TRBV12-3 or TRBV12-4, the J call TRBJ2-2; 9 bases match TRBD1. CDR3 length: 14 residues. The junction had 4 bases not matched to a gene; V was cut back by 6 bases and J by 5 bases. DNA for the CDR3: TGTGCCAGCAGCCTAGGGACAGGGACCGGGGAGCTGTTTTTT. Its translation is CASSLGTGTGELFF.

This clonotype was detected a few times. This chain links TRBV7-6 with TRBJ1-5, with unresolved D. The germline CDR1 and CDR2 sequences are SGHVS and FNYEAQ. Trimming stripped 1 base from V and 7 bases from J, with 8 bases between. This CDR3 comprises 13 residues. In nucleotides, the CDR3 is TGTGCCAGCAGCTTAGGCGTGGCACAGCCCCAGCATTTT. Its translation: CASSLGVAQPQHF. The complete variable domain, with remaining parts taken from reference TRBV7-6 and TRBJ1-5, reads GAGVSQSPRYKVTKRGQDVALRCDPISGHVSLYWYRQALGQGPEFLTYFNYEAQQDKSGLPNDRFSAERPEGSISTLTIQRTEQRDSAMYRCASSLGVAQPQHFGDGTRLSIL.

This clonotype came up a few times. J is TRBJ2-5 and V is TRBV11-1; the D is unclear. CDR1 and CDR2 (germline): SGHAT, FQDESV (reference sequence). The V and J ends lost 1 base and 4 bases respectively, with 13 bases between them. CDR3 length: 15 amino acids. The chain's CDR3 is CASSLEWLGGETQYF. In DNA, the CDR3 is TGTGCCAGCAGCTTAGAATGGCTGGGCGGAGAGACCCAGTACTTC.

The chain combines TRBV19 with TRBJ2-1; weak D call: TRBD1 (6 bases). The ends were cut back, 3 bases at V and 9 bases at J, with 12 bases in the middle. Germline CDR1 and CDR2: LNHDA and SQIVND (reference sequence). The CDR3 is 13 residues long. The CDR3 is CASSIAPRGEQFF. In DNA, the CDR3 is TGTGCCAGTAGTATCGCCCCCAGGGGTGAGCAGTTCTTC.

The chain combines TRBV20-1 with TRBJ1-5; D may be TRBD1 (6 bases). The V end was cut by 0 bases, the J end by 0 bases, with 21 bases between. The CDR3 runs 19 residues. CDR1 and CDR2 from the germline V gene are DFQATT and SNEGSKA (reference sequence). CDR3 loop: CSARDRGEVAVYSNQPQHF. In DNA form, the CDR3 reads TGCAGTGCTAGAGATAGGGGGGAGGTAGCCGTTTATAGCAATCAGCCCCAGCATTTT.

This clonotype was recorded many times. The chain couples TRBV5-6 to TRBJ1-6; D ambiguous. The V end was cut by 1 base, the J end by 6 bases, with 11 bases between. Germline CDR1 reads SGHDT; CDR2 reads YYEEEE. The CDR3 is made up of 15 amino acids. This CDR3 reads CASSLSGGPNSPLHF. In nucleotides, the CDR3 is TGTGCCAGCAGCTTGAGCGGTGGCCCTAATTCACCCCTCCACTTT.

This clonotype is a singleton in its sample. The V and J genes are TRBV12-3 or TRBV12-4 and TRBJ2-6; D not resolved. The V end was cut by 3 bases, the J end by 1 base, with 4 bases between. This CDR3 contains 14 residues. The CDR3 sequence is CASSFYSGANVLTF. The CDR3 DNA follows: TGTGCCAGCAGTTTTTATTCTGGGGCCAACGTCCTGACTTTC.

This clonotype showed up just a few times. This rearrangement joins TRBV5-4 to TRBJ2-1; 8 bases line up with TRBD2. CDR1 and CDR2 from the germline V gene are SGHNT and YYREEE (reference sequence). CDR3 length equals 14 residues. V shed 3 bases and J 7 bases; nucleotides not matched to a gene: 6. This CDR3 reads CASSSRTSWNEQFF. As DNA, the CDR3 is TGTGCCAGCAGCTCCCGGACTAGCTGGAATGAGCAGTTCTTC.

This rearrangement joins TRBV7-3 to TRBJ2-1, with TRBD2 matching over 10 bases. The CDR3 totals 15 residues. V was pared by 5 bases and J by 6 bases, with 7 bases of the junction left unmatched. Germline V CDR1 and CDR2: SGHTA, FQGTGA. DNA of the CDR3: TGTGCCAGCAGCGCTCTTAGCGGGGGGCTCAATGAGCAGTTCTTC. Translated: CASSALSGGLNEQFF.

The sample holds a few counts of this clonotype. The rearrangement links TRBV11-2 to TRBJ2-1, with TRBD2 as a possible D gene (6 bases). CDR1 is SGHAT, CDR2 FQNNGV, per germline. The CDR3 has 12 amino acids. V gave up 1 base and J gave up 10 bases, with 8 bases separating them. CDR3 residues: CASSLGAGEQFF. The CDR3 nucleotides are TGTGCCAGCAGCTTAGGGGCGGGGGAGCAGTTCTTC.

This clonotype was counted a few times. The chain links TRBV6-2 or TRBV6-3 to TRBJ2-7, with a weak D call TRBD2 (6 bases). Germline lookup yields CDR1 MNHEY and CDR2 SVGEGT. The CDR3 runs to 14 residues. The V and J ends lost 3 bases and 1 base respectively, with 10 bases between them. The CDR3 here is CASSYGLSSYEQYF. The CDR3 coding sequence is TGTGCCAGCAGTTATGGACTATCATCCTACGAGCAGTACTTC.

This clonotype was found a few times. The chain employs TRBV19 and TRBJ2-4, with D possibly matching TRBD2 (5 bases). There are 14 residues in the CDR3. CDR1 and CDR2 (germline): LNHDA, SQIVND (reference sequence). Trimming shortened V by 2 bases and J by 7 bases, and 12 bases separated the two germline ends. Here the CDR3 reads CASSITRVGNIQYF. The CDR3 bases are TGTGCCAGTAGTATAACGAGGGTTGGGAACATTCAGTACTTC.